The 10 T cell receptor beta chains listed next were all sequenced from one sample in a study of blood T cell repertoires in COVID-19. Profiling relied on immunoSEQ multiplex PCR, and the TCRdb table lists in-frame clones only, not all of them. The data hold 250,000 or so clones, with over 75% observed a single time. Input material: PBMCs or T cells enriched from blood (not recorded which). The receptors derive from a woman between 40 and 50 years old who had been exposed to COVID-19.

The rearrangement joins TRBV11-1 to TRBJ1-2; D gene ambiguous. Trimming cost V 1 base and J 4 bases, with 7 bases left between them. Germline V gene lookup returns CDR1 SGHAT and CDR2 FQDESV (reference sequence). The CDR3 has 13 amino acids. This CDR3 is CASSLDSTYGYTF. The CDR3 DNA sequence: TGTGCCAGCAGCTTAGACAGCACCTATGGCTACACCTTC. Filled out from reference TRBV11-1 and TRBJ1-2, the complete variable domain reads EAEVAQSPRYKITEKSQAVAFWCDPISGHATLYWYRQILGQGPELLVQFQDESVVDDSQLPKDRFSAERLKGVDSTLKIQPAELGDSAMYLCASSLDSTYGYTFGSGTRLTVV.

This clone has a single count. The chain is built from TRBV11-2 and TRBJ2-7; TRBD1 agrees at 8 bases. Germline trimming cut 6 bases from V and 12 bases from J; bases unmatched to any gene: 10. This CDR3 is 12 amino acids long. Germline CDR1 SGHAT, CDR2 FQNNGV. The chain's CDR3 is CASRPRQGPSYV. The DNA of the CDR3 is TGTGCCAGCAGACCGAGACAGGGGCCGTCGTACGTC.

This clone has only one observation. The chain joins TRBV27 to TRBJ1-5; a possible D gene is TRBD1 (5 bases). V was pared by 6 bases and J by 4 bases, with 10 bases between. Germline V gives CDR1 MNHEY, CDR2 SMNVEV (reference sequence). The CDR3 loop spans 13 amino acids. The CDR3 region is CASRWGVNQPQHF. The CDR3 DNA reads TGTGCCAGCAGATGGGGGGTTAATCAGCCCCAGCATTTT.

The V and J genes are TRBV24-1 and TRBJ2-1, with TRBD1 matching 7 bases. The V and J ends lost 8 bases and 3 bases, in that order; junction bases with no gene match: 3. Germline CDR1 KGHDR, CDR2 SFDVKD. CDR3 length: 13 residues. The CDR3 loop reads CATTGGSYNEQFF. DNA of the CDR3: TGTGCCACCACAGGGGGAAGCTACAATGAGCAGTTCTTC.

This sequence joins TRBV27 and TRBJ1-6; 7 nucleotides align to TRBD1. V gave up 4 bases and J gave up 9 bases; unmatched junction bases: 12. Germline-derived CDR1 and CDR2 are MNHEY and SMNVEV (reference sequence). The CDR3 has 16 residues. As DNA, the CDR3 is TGTGCCAGCAGTTCGCCTGGGACAGATTGGGGTTCACCCCTCCACTTT. Translated, it gives CASSSPGTDWGSPLHF.

The rearrangement uses TRBV9 and TRBJ2-1, with 8 bases lining up with TRBD1. V trimming: 3 bases; J trimming: 0 bases; junction bases outside the gene matches: 8. The CDR3 length is 17 residues. Germline assignment: CDR1 SGDLS and CDR2 YYNGEE. CDR3 residues: CASSARQGTSSYNEQFF. CDR3 in DNA: TGTGCCAGCAGCGCTCGACAGGGGACAAGCTCCTACAATGAGCAGTTCTTC.

This chain joins TRBV29-1 and TRBJ1-4, with 8 bases identical to TRBD1. CDR3 length: 12 residues. V lost 7 bases, J lost 8 bases, and 6 bases stayed unmatched. The germline V gene encodes CDR1 SQVTM and CDR2 ANQGSEA. The CDR3 region has the DNA TGCAGCGCCGACAGGGGAAACGAAAAACTGTTTTTT. Translating gives CSADRGNEKLFF.

The V gene is TRBV7-9, the J gene TRBJ1-2; D is unclear. Trimming shortened V by 1 base and J by 4 bases, and 7 bases separated the two germline ends. Germline loops: CDR1 SEHNR, CDR2 FQNEAQ (reference sequence). This CDR3 is 13 amino acids long. The CDR3 loop is CASSLVAGYGYTF. As DNA, the CDR3 is TGTGCCAGCAGCTTAGTGGCGGGCTATGGCTACACCTTC.

This sequence joins TRBV2 and TRBJ2-7; perhaps TRBD2 as D (5 bases). This CDR3 region has 13 residues. Germline V gene lookup returns CDR1 SNHLY and CDR2 FYNNEI. The germline V and J ends were trimmed by 7 bases and 3 bases, with 13 bases remaining between them. The CDR3 DNA reads as TGTGCCAGCACCCGGGGAGAGCTCTACGAGCAGTACTTC. Translating gives CASTRGELYEQYF. The whole variable domain, remainder taken from reference TRBV2 and TRBJ2-7, is EPEVTQTPSHQVTQMGQEVILRCVPISNHLYFYWYRQILGQKVEFLVSFYNNEISEKSEIFDDQFSVERPDGSNFTLKIRSTKLEDSAMYFCASTRGELYEQYFGPGTRLTVT.

The CDR3 loop is CASSYTVNTEAFF. The DNA of the CDR3 is TGTGCCAGCAGTTATACAGTGAACACTGAAGCTTTCTTT. The chain couples TRBV12-3 or TRBV12-4 to TRBJ1-1; D not certain. V lost 4 bases, J lost 0 bases, and 6 bases lay in between. This CDR3 spans 13 amino acids.